This T cell receptor (beta chain) was captured by sequencing in a study of blood T cell repertoires in COVID-19. About the study: From T cells, B-cell-depleted T cells, or PBMCs came the material, which was cDNA or gDNA.

Germline V lookup: CDR1 SGHRS, CDR2 YFSETQ. Trimming removed 4 bases at V and 3 bases at J, with 14 bases between. CDR3 length: 15 amino acids. Measured with immunoSEQ multiplex PCR; TCRdb has only the in-frame clones, and not every one. The sample consists of approximately 300,000 clones, 85% to 90% of them appearing once. The chain couples TRBV5-1 to TRBJ2-1; D is possibly TRBD2 (5 bases). The sample consisted of PBMCs or T cells enriched from blood (not recorded which). This receptor was obtained from a woman aged 18-35 years who had recovered from COVID-19. CDR3 DNA: TGCGCCAGCAGCCCAGAAGCACTAGGCTACAATGAGCAGTTCTTC. It yields the protein CASSPEALGYNEQFF.